This TCR beta chain was observed in a study of cytomegalovirus exposure and HLA in healthy donors. Findings and limits, study-wide: The study labeled 180 or so TCR beta chains cytomegalovirus-associated.

It was with 60 Vbeta and 13 Jbeta primers that the PCR ran. Assay used: immunoSEQ multiplex PCR; TCRdb lists only in-frame clones, some missing. The sample consists of about 260,000 clones, approximately 84% of them appearing once. This clone was observed a single time. Its matching antigen is unknown. Material: PBMCs. The source is a woman between 40 and 50 years old in good health and CMV-seropositive.

CDR3 DNA sequence: TGTGCCAGTAGTCCTGGACTAGCGGGGGGAAGGCCTAGCACAGATACGCAGTATTTT. It translates to CASSPGLAGGRPSTDTQYF. The V call is TRBV19, the J call TRBJ2-3; 14 nucleotides agree with TRBD2. V gave up 5 bases and J gave up 0 bases; unmatched junction bases: 10. The CDR3 contains 19 residues. Per the germline V gene, CDR1 is LNHDA and CDR2 is SQIVND (reference sequence).